This TCR beta chain is from a study of CD8 T cells in ankylosing spondylitis. 5'-RACE, quantitative and with molecular barcodes, yielded the TCR beta libraries. MiXCR was run by TCRdb on the 5' RACE reads, yielding one entry per CDR3 protein. Counted here are roughly 300,000 distinct CDR3 sequences, approximately 8.2% occurring once; the ten biggest clones make up 13% to 15%. With V trimmed by 7 bases and J by 0 bases, 23 bases remained unmatched. The germline V gene encodes CDR1 SQVTM and CDR2 ANQGSEA. The CDR3 loop spans 20 amino acids. The table lists this clonotype with many counts. Its antigen remains unidentified. Study observations and caveats: Seemingly distinctive of ankylosing spondylitis blood was a TCR beta motif formed by eight highly homologous variants. In reactive arthritis synovial fluid and blood, some motif variants had been reported before. Disease-linked clones reportedly concentrated significantly in matched ankylosing spondylitis synovial fluid.

The chain recombines TRBV29-1 with TRBJ2-3; 9 nucleotides line up with TRBD2. Material for sequencing was blood, either unsorted or a sorted T cell fraction (not recorded which). This clonotype was obtained from a male donor with ankylosing spondylitis. CDR3 DNA: TGCAGCGCGTTCCGATATGGAATAGCGGGAGCCCGGACTAGCACAGATACGCAGTATTTT. This gives the protein CSAFRYGIAGARTSTDTQYF.